Below, 7 T cell receptor beta chains from the same sample are listed, as sequenced in a study of T-cell reconstitution after alpha-beta-depleted transplantation in children. A library of TCRbeta sequences, prepared with unique molecular identifiers, was generated. One entry per CDR3 protein, called by TCRdb with MiXCR from the PCR reads. This sample has hundreds of thousands of distinct CDR3 sequences, with roughly 15% found just once. This material consisted of PBMCs, mostly from graft donor cells, taken 360 days after TCRalphabeta/CD19-depleted stem cell transplant. These receptors all stem from a male patient aged 2-9 years who had a stem cell transplant for acute lymphoblastic leukemia, so the T cells may come from the graft donor.

The chain joins TRBV4-3 to TRBJ2-2; the match to TRBD2 covers 7 bases. The CDR3 runs 20 residues. V was clipped by 0 bases and J by 4 bases; unmatched bases: 17. Per the germline V gene, CDR1 is LGHNA and CDR2 is YSLEER. CDR3 residues: CASSQDSMRNRTRITGELFF. Here the CDR3 DNA reads TGCGCCAGCAGCCAAGATTCAATGCGCAATAGGACTAGGATCACCGGGGAGCTGTTTTTT.

The J gene is TRBJ2-1, the V gene TRBV7-9; a possible D gene is TRBD2 (6 bases). CDR3 length: 13 residues. Germline V CDR1 and CDR2: SEHNR, FQNEAQ (reference sequence). V was clipped by 2 bases and J by 8 bases, with 10 bases between them. The CDR3 loop reads CASSLPLAYEQFF. The CDR3 DNA sequence: TGTGCCAGCAGCTTACCTCTAGCGTATGAGCAGTTCTTC.

V is TRBV10-3 and J is TRBJ1-1; 7 bases fit TRBD1. From germline, CDR1 is ENHRY and CDR2 SYGVKD. V was pared by 11 bases and J by 1 base, with 7 bases of the junction left unmatched. This CDR3 is built from 13 residues. The CDR3, as DNA: TGTGCCTCAGGGGGACAGACGAACACTGAAGCTTTCTTT. Residues: CASGGQTNTEAFF.

There are a few counts of this clonotype. CDR3 residues: CASSRDRWDEQFF. The CDR3 region has the DNA TGTGCCAGCAGCAGGGACAGGTGGGATGAGCAGTTCTTC. V gene TRBV6-2 or TRBV6-3 combines with J gene TRBJ2-1; TRBD1 agrees at 8 bases. This CDR3 spans 13 amino acids. CDR1 is MNHEY, CDR2 SVGEGT, per germline. V dropped 6 bases and J dropped 8; count of bases not matched to a gene: 6.

There are a few counts of this clonotype. The chain employs TRBV5-1 and TRBJ2-1; D not resolved. The CDR3 totals 12 residues. The ends were cut back, 2 bases at V and 10 bases at J, with 10 bases in the middle. Germline-derived CDR1 and CDR2 are SGHRS and YFSETQ. The CDR3: CASSFASGEQFF. DNA of the CDR3: TGCGCCAGCAGCTTTGCGTCCGGGGAGCAGTTCTTC. Filled out from reference TRBV5-1 and TRBJ2-1, the complete variable domain reads KAGVTQTPRYLIKTRGQQVTLSCSPISGHRSVSWYQQTPGQGLQFLFEYFSETQRNKGNFPGRFSGRQFSNSRSEMNVSTLELGDSALYLCASSFASGEQFFGPGTRLTVL.

This rearrangement joins TRBV6-5 to TRBJ2-7; 10 bases line up with TRBD2. Germline CDR1 and CDR2: MNHEY and SVGAGI. With V trimmed by 0 bases and J by 2 bases, 10 bases remained unmatched. The CDR3 length is 18 residues. The CDR3 loop reads CASSYSGGGTSETYEQYF. The CDR3 nucleotides are TGTGCCAGCAGTTACTCGGGGGGAGGGACTAGCGAGACCTACGAGCAGTACTTC.

This clonotype was detected only a few times. This chain uses TRBV3-1 with TRBJ2-1; 8 nucleotides agree with TRBD2. Losses at the gene ends were 4 bases for V and 6 bases for J; bases not matched to a gene: 8. The CDR3 totals 15 residues. Looked up from germline, CDR1 is LGHDT and CDR2 is YNNKEL (reference sequence). CDR3 bases: TGTGCCAGCAGCCTCGGCGGGACTAGAGGCAATGAGCAGTTCTTC. It yields the protein CASSLGGTRGNEQFF.